This entry lists 5 T cell receptor beta chains sequenced from one sample in a study of cytomegalovirus exposure and HLA in healthy donors. The PCR contained 60 Vbeta and 13 Jbeta primers. Only in-frame clones appear in the TCRdb table, and some are missing; sequencing was by immunoSEQ multiplex PCR. The sample lists approximately 140,000 clones, roughly 80% occurring once. Specimen: PBMCs. Source of these receptors: a girl aged 2-10 years in good health and CMV-seronegative.

J is TRBJ2-1 and V is TRBV6-4; tentative D call: TRBD2 (7 bases). V was clipped by 0 bases and J by 12 bases, with 15 bases between them. The CDR3 sequence is 14 residues long. From germline, CDR1 is MRHNA and CDR2 SNTAGT. This CDR3 is CASSDSRGGHGQFF. The CDR3 DNA is TGTGCCAGCAGTGACTCAAGGGGGGGCCATGGGCAGTTCTTC.

This clone was counted between two and nine times. CDR3 amino acids: CASSPRLAGPYNEQFF. CDR3 bases: TGTGCCAGCAGTCCGCGACTAGCGGGCCCATACAATGAGCAGTTCTTC. The V gene is TRBV27, the J gene TRBJ2-1; 10 nucleotides align to TRBD2. The CDR3 runs 16 residues. The V segment lost 5 bases and the J segment 4 bases; nucleotides outside the gene matches: 8. The germline gives CDR1 MNHEY, CDR2 SMNVEV (reference sequence).

This chain uses TRBV2 with TRBJ2-1; TRBD2 matches at 7 bases. The CDR3 is made up of 14 amino acids. The ends lost 7 bases at V and 4 bases at J; junction bases unmatched: 7. The V gene's germline CDR1 is SNHLY and CDR2 FYNNEI. CDR3 sequence reads: CASTIAGRYNEQFF. The CDR3 DNA is TGTGCCAGCACTATAGCGGGTAGATACAATGAGCAGTTCTTC.

This chain uses TRBV5-1 with TRBJ2-4, with 10 bases that match TRBD2. The CDR3 loop spans 21 amino acids. The germline gives CDR1 SGHRS, CDR2 YFSETQ. The V gene end was trimmed by 4 bases and the J gene end by 1 base; junction bases not matched to a gene: 20. The CDR3 loop reads CASSPGTLAGANPGAKNIQYF. CDR3 nucleotides: TGCGCCAGCAGCCCAGGAACCCTAGCGGGAGCAAATCCCGGGGCCAAAAACATTCAGTACTTC. Combining the CDR3 with reference TRBV5-1 and TRBJ2-4 gives the whole variable domain KAGVTQTPRYLIKTRGQQVTLSCSPISGHRSVSWYQQTPGQGLQFLFEYFSETQRNKGNFPGRFSGRQFSNSRSEMNVSTLELGDSALYLCASSPGTLAGANPGAKNIQYFGAGTRLSVL.

Only a few counts were recorded for this clone. The gene calls are TRBV27 and TRBJ1-4; weak D call: TRBD1 (5 bases). CDR1 MNHEY and CDR2 SMNVEV come from the germline V gene (reference sequence). Trimming removed 0 bases from V and 11 bases from J, with 16 bases in between. This CDR3 spans 15 amino acids. CDR3 region: CASSLSLNSGGKLFF. The CDR3 DNA is TGTGCCAGCAGTTTATCGCTGAACTCCGGGGGGAAACTGTTTTTT.